This TCR beta chain was sequenced for a study of T cells after yellow fever vaccination. This clonotype was seen a few times. TCRdb used MiXCR to reprocess the 5' RACE reads, holding one entry per CDR3 protein. The sample includes 300,000 to 400,000 distinct CDR3 sequences, around 8.1% of them seen just once. The starting material was PBMCs, obtained about 49 days after the first yellow fever vaccination. This receptor was taken from a man between 18 and 35 years old who received the YFV17D yellow fever vaccine.

The CDR3 protein is CASSEGLAVTGELFF. In nucleotides, the CDR3 is TGTGCCAGCAGTGAAGGGCTAGCGGTCACCGGGGAGCTGTTTTTT. The chain combines TRBV6-1 with TRBJ2-2; 7 nucleotides match TRBD2. The germline V gene encodes CDR1 MNHNS and CDR2 SASEGT. Germline trimming cut 1 base from V and 4 bases from J; bases unmatched to any gene: 3. This CDR3 is 15 amino acids long.